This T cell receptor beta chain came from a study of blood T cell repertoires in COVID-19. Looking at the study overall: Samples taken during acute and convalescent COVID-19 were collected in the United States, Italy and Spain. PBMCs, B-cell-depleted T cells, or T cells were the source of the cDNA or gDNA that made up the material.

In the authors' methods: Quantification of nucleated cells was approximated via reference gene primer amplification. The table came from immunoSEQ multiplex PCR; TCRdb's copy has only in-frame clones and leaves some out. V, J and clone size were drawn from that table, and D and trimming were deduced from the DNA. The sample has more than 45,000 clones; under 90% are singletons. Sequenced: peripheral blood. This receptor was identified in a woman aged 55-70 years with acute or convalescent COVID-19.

CDR3 region: CASSRVRSTDTQYF. CDR3 nucleotide sequence: TGTGCCAGTAGCAGGGTGCGAAGCACAGATACGCAGTATTTT. The chain couples TRBV19 to TRBJ2-3; the D gene is possibly TRBD1 (5 bases). Trimming stripped 6 bases from V and 0 bases from J, with 10 bases between. Germline V lookup: CDR1 LNHDA, CDR2 SQIVND (reference sequence). The CDR3 totals 14 residues.